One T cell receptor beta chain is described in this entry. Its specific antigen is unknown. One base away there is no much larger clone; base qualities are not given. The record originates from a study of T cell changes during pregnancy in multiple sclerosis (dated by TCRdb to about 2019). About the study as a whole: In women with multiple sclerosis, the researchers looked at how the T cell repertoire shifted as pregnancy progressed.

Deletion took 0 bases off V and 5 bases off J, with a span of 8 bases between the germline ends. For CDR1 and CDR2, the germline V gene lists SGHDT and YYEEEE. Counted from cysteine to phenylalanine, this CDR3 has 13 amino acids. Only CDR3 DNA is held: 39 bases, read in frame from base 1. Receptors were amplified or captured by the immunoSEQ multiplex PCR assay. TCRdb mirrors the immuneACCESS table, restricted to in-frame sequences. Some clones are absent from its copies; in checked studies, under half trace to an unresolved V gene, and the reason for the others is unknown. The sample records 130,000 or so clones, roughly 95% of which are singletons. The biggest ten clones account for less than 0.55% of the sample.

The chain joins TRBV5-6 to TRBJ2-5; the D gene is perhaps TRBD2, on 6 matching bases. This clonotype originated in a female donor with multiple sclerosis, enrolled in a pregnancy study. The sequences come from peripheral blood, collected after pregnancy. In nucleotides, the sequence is TGTGCCAGCAGCTTGGCGGGAGTGGAGACCCAGTACTTC. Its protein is CASSLAGVETQYF.